This T cell receptor beta chain was obtained from a study of molecular identifiers for immune sequencing clone quantification. Study in general: In replicates, the authors split RNA from around 20,000 or 100,000 naive CD8 cells five ways and sequenced four.

Germline V gene lookup returns CDR1 DFQATT and CDR2 SNEGSKA (reference sequence). The CDR3 has 13 residues. The V end was cut by 2 bases, the J end by 0 bases, with 4 bases between. TCRdb reprocessed the PCR reads with MiXCR, giving one entry per CDR3 protein. The sample includes about 630,000 distinct CDR3 sequences, roughly 23% of them seen just once. Sequences were obtained from naive CD8+ T cells from blood, with Jurkat cell RNA spiked in. Sample subset: FACS-sorted CD8+CD4-CCR7+CD45RA+ naive T cells. The J gene is TRBJ1-4, the V gene TRBV20-1; no firm D call. The TCR sequence derives from a human donor in good health. Some libraries in this study had Jurkat cell RNA spiked in. This CDR3 reads CSARSPTNEKLFF. CDR3 DNA sequence: TGCAGTGCTAGAAGTCCAACTAATGAAAAACTGTTTTTT.